Presented here are 21 T cell receptor beta chains from one specimen sequenced in a study of long-term antiretroviral therapy in people with HIV. immunoSEQ v3.0 was run at survey level. Data came from immunoSEQ multiplex PCR; TCRdb stores just in-frame clones and leaves some out. The repertoire holds about 48,000 clones, with about 88% as singletons. Sequences were derived from unsorted PBMCs, sampled 0.8 years after starting antiretroviral therapy. The receptor set was obtained from a woman under 30 with HIV.

CDR3 DNA: TGCGCCAGCAGCTTGGAGTCAGCGTTCTCCTACAATGAGCAGTTCTTC. This translates into CASSLESAFSYNEQFF. The J gene is TRBJ2-1, the V gene TRBV5-1; D is uncertain. The germline V and J ends were trimmed by 0 bases and 0 bases, with 10 bases remaining between them. CDR1 is SGHRS and CDR2 is YFSETQ in the germline V gene. This CDR3 contains 16 residues.

The rearrangement uses TRBV4-3 and TRBJ1-2; TRBD1 is a possible D gene (6 bases). V was shortened by 3 bases and J by 8 bases, with 13 bases between the two germline ends. Germline values: CDR1 LGHNA, CDR2 YSLEER. The CDR3 length is 13 residues. The CDR3 region has the DNA TGCGCCAGCAGCCATCCAGGGGTAATAGGCTACACCTTC. It codes for CASSHPGVIGYTF.

The rearrangement links TRBV5-1 to TRBJ1-2; D unclear. The CDR3 length is 12 residues. Germline V lookup: CDR1 SGHRS, CDR2 YFSETQ. V gave up 4 bases and J gave up 7 bases, with 11 bases separating them. The CDR3 reads CASSEPTSGYTF. As DNA, the CDR3 is TGCGCCAGCAGCGAACCTACGAGTGGCTACACCTTC.

The chain is built from TRBV5-1 and TRBJ2-2, with D uncertain. The CDR3 extends over 13 amino acids. The V end lost 0 bases, the J end lost 5 bases, and 5 bases lay between the germline ends. Germline V gene lookup returns CDR1 SGHRS and CDR2 YFSETQ. CDR3 loop: CASSLGDTGELFF. The CDR3 bases are TGCGCCAGCAGCTTGGGGGATACCGGGGAGCTGTTTTTT.

This clone turned up a few times. The chain joins TRBV27 to TRBJ1-2; TRBD1 aligns across 8 bases. V shed 6 bases, J shed 2 bases, and the junction held 5 bases outside the gene matches. The CDR3 loop spans 14 amino acids. Per the germline V gene, CDR1 is MNHEY and CDR2 is SMNVEV (reference sequence). The CDR3 nucleotides are TGTGCCAGCAGATCCCAGGGGGCAAACTATGGCTACACCTTC. Translation gives CASRSQGANYGYTF.

This clone was seen a single time. The chain recombines TRBV5-1 with TRBJ2-5, with 12 bases matching TRBD2. Germline V gene data show CDR1 as SGHRS and CDR2 as YFSETQ. With V trimmed by 2 bases and J by 2 bases, 4 bases remained unmatched. The CDR3 covers 16 residues. Here the CDR3 DNA reads TGCGCCAGCAGCTTAGGACTAGCGGGATTACAAGAGACCCAGTACTTC. Translated, it gives CASSLGLAGLQETQYF.

The chain has TRBV7-6 and TRBJ2-2; D is unresolved. CDR3 length: 13 residues. Deletions cut 2 bases from V and 3 bases from J, with 4 bases between. Germline V gene data show CDR1 as SGHVS and CDR2 as FNYEAQ. CDR3: CASSLPDTGELFF. The DNA of the CDR3 is TGTGCCAGCAGCTTACCGGACACCGGGGAGCTGTTTTTT.

The chain is built from TRBV7-9 and TRBJ2-7; the D is unclear. The V gene lost 10 bases and the J gene lost 2 bases, with 12 bases spanning the gap. CDR1 SEHNR and CDR2 FQNEAQ come from the germline V gene (reference sequence). The CDR3 extends over 12 amino acids. DNA for the CDR3: TGTGCCATCTCCAGTAGACCCTACGAGCAGTACTTC. It specifies CAISSRPYEQYF.

The V and J genes are TRBV27 and TRBJ1-5; 8 bases map to TRBD1. CDR3 size: 20 residues. The V segment lost 1 base and the J segment 1 base; nucleotides outside the gene matches: 15. Germline CDR1 MNHEY, CDR2 SMNVEV (reference sequence). The CDR3: CASSLFPGTGGFRSNQPQHF. Written as DNA, the CDR3 is TGTGCCAGCAGTTTATTTCCCGGAACAGGGGGTTTTCGGAGCAATCAGCCCCAGCATTTT.

The V and J genes are TRBV10-1 and TRBJ2-6, with D hard to call. From germline, CDR1 is WNHNN and CDR2 SYGVQD (reference sequence). The ends were cut back, 5 bases at V and 0 bases at J, with 17 bases in the middle. The CDR3 totals 18 residues. CDR3 in DNA: TGCGCCAGCAGTCCTACCTGGGCCTCCAGCTCTGGGGCCAACGTCCTGACTTTC. Translating it yields CASSPTWASSSGANVLTF.

The sample holds one count of this clone. The rearrangement joins TRBV7-3 to TRBJ2-1, with D perhaps matching TRBD2 (6 bases). The CDR3 spans 16 residues. Germline V gives CDR1 SGHTA, CDR2 FQGTGA. V was cut by 1 base and J by 6 bases, with 16 bases left in between. In nucleotides, the CDR3 is TGTGCCAGCAGCTTAAATCAACTAGCCGGAGTCAATGAGCAGTTCTTC. Protein sequence: CASSLNQLAGVNEQFF.

On this clone itself: One end of the junction does not line up with germline, which may come from a read error. This chain links TRBV20-1 with TRBJ2-1; no clear D. The CDR3 covers 11 residues. Germline V gene sequence: CDR1 DFQATT, CDR2 SNEGSKA (reference sequence). DNA for the CDR3: TGCAGTGCAAGTGGGTGGGTCACCGGAGTCTTC. It is translated as CSASGWVTGVF.

The chain is built from TRBV7-2 and TRBJ2-5; D is uncertain. The V gene's germline CDR1 is SGHTA and CDR2 FQGNSA. V was shortened by 3 bases and J by 1 base, with 9 bases between the two germline ends. The CDR3 is 14 residues long. This chain's CDR3 is CASSLGLTQETQYF. CDR3 DNA: TGTGCCAGCAGCTTGGGTTTGACCCAAGAGACCCAGTACTTC.

V and J are TRBV28 and TRBJ2-5; the match to TRBD1 covers 10 bases. The CDR3 is 15 amino acids. CDR1 MDHEN and CDR2 SYDVKM come from the germline V gene. The junction had 8 bases not matched to a gene; V was cut back by 3 bases and J by 7 bases. Here the CDR3 DNA reads TGTGCCAGCAGTTTTTTCGACAGGGGGCAGGGGACCCAGTACTTC. Translating it yields CASSFFDRGQGTQYF.

This chain joins TRBV5-1 and TRBJ2-7, with 15 bases matching TRBD2. This CDR3 has 16 residues. Germline CDR1 is SGHRS and CDR2 is YFSETQ. V gave up 5 bases and J gave up 6 bases; unmatched junction bases: 9. This CDR3 reads CASRWGLAGGVREQYF. CDR3 sequence (DNA): TGCGCCAGCAGATGGGGACTAGCGGGAGGAGTCCGCGAGCAGTACTTC.

This rearrangement joins TRBV5-6 to TRBJ2-7; 14 bases agree with TRBD2. The CDR3 is 15 amino acids. V was clipped by 3 bases and J by 5 bases; unmatched bases: 4. Germline V gives CDR1 SGHDT, CDR2 YYEEEE. The CDR3 here is CASSWGTSGRDEQYF. CDR3 sequence (DNA): TGTGCCAGCAGCTGGGGGACTAGCGGGAGAGACGAGCAGTACTTC.

The chain has TRBV11-2 and TRBJ2-3, with D maybe TRBD2 (6 bases). The length of the CDR3 is 16 residues. Trimming removed 0 bases from V and 3 bases from J, with 13 bases in between. Per germline, CDR1 SGHAT and CDR2 FQNNGV. Written as DNA, the CDR3 is TGTGCCAGCAGCTTAGAGGGGGGAGGTGGTACAGATACGCAGTATTTT. Its protein product is CASSLEGGGGTDTQYF.

The J gene is TRBJ2-5, the V gene TRBV7-3; D tentatively reads TRBD1 or TRBD2 (5 bases each). The V end lost 5 bases, the J end lost 5 bases, and 12 bases lay between the germline ends. The germline CDR1 and CDR2 sequences are SGHTA and FQGTGA. The CDR3 covers 13 residues. CDR3 nucleotides: TGTGCCAGCAGCGTCCGGTGGGGGGAGACCCAGTACTTC. Translated, it gives CASSVRWGETQYF.

This clone was seen more than once but under ten times. The V and J genes are TRBV15 and TRBJ1-5; D is undetermined. The ends were cut back, 3 bases at V and 5 bases at J, with 8 bases in the middle. CDR3 length equals 13 residues. Germline CDR1 and CDR2: LNHNV and YYDKDF (reference sequence). For the CDR3, the DNA is TGTGCCACCAGCAGCTCCCGTGATCAGCCCCAGCATTTT. Translation gives CATSSSRDQPQHF.

Here the CDR3 DNA reads TGTGCCAGCTCACCACCGGGCACAGATACGCAGTATTTT. Translation: CASSPPGTDTQYF. The V call is TRBV18, the J call TRBJ2-3; D is uncertain. This CDR3 is built from 13 residues. Trimming cost V 0 bases and J 1 base, with 2 bases left between them. Germline loops: CDR1 KGHSH, CDR2 LQKENI.

The rearrangement uses TRBV28 and TRBJ2-2, with 8 positions matching TRBD1. Per germline, CDR1 MDHEN and CDR2 SYDVKM. The CDR3 contains 16 residues. V lost 3 bases and J lost 3; bases outside the gene matches: 6. CDR3 protein: CASSFPAGGDTGELFF. CDR3 DNA: TGTGCCAGCAGTTTTCCGGCAGGGGGCGACACCGGGGAGCTGTTTTTT.